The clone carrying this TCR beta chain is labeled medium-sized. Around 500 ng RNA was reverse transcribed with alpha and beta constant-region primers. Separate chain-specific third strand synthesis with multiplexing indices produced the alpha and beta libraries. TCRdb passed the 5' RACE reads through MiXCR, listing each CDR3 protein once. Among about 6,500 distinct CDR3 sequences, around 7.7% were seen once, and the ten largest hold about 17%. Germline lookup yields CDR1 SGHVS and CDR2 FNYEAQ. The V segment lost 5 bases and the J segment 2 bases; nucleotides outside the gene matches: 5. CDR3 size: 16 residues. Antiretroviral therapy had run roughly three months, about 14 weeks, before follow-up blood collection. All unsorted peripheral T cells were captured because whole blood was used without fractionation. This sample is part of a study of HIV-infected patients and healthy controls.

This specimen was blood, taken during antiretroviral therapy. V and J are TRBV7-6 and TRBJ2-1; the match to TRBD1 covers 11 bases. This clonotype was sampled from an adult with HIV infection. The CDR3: CASSQGQGGTYNEQFF. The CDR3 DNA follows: TGTGCCAGCAGCCAGGGACAGGGGGGGACCTACAATGAGCAGTTCTTC.